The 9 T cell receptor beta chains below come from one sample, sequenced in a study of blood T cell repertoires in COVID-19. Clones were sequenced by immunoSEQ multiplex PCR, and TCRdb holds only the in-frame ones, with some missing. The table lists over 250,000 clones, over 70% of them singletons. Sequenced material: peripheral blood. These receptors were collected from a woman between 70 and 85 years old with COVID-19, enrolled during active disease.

Here the CDR3 reads CASSDRTQTVAYEQYF. Here the CDR3 DNA reads TGCGCCAGCAGTGACCGAACGCAGACAGTGGCCTACGAGCAGTACTTC. This chain connects TRBV10-2 to TRBJ2-7; D possibly corresponds to TRBD1 (5 bases). The CDR3 has 16 residues. Between the trimmed V and J ends, which lost 3 bases and 2 bases, there was a span of 17 bases. From germline, CDR1 is WSHSY and CDR2 SAAADI.

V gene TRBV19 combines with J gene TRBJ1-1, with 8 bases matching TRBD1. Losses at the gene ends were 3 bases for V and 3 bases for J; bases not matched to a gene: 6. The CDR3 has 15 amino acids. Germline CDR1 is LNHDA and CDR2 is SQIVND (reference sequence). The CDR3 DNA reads TGTGCCAGTAGTATCCCAACAGGGGGTCACACTGAAGCTTTCTTT. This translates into CASSIPTGGHTEAFF.

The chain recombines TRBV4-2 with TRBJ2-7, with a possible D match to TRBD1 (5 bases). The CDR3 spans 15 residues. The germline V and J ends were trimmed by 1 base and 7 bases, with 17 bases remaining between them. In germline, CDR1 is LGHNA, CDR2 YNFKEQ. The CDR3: CASSQAEQVEWEQYF. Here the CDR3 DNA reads TGTGCCAGCAGCCAAGCAGAACAGGTAGAATGGGAGCAGTACTTC.

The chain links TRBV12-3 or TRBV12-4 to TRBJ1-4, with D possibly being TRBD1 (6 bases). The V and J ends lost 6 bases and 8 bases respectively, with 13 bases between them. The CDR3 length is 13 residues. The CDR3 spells CASSQGMREKLFF. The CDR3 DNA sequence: TGTGCCAGCAGCCAGGGGATGAGAGAAAAACTGTTTTTT.

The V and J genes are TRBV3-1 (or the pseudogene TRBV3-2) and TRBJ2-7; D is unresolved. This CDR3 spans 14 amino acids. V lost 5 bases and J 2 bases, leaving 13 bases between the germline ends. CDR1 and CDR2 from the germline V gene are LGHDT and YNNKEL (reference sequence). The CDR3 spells CASSGDNPTYEQYF. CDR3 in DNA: TGTGCCAGCAGCGGTGACAACCCGACCTACGAGCAGTACTTC.

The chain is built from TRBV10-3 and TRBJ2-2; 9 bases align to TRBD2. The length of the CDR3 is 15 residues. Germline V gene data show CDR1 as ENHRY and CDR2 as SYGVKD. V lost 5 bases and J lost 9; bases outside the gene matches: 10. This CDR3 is CAISPTSGDARELFF. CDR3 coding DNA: TGTGCCATCAGTCCGACTAGCGGCGATGCCCGGGAGCTGTTTTTT.

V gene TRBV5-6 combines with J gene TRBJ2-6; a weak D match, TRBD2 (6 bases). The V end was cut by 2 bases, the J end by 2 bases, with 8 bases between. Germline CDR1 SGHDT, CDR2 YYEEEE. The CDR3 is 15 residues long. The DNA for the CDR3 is TGTGCCAGCAGCTTCGGGGGAGCTGGGGCCAACGTCCTGACTTTC. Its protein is CASSFGGAGANVLTF.

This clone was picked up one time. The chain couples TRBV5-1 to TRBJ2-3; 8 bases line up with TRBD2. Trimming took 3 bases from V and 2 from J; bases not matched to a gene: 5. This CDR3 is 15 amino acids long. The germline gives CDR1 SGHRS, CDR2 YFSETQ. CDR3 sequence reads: CASSSLAGLTDTQYF. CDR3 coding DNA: TGCGCCAGCAGCTCGTTAGCGGGACTCACAGATACGCAGTATTTT.

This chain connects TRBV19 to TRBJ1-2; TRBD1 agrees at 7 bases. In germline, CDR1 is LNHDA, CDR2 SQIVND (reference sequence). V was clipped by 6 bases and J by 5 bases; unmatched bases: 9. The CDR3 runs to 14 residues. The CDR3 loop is CASRMDRLPYGYTF. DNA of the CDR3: TGTGCCAGTAGAATGGACAGGCTTCCTTATGGCTACACCTTC.